Following are 26 T cell receptor beta chains from one sample sequenced in a study of blood T cell repertoires in COVID-19. The table came from immunoSEQ multiplex PCR; TCRdb's copy has only in-frame clones and leaves some out. The sample shows approximately 96,000 clones, about 88% of them seen only once. Sequencing was carried out using peripheral blood. The receptors derive from a woman aged 80 or over with acute or convalescent COVID-19.

The chain carries TRBV30 and TRBJ2-7, with a tentative D call TRBD2 (6 bases). V was shortened by 3 bases and J by 3 bases, with 18 bases between the two germline ends. This CDR3 spans 15 amino acids. CDR1 and CDR2 from the germline V gene are GTSNPN and SVGIG (reference sequence). DNA of the CDR3: TGTGCCTGGAGATATGCGGGGAGTTCCCGCTACGAGCAGTACTTC. Its protein is CAWRYAGSSRYEQYF.

The gene calls are TRBV10-2 and TRBJ1-2; D is ambiguous. The CDR3 is 14 residues long. Germline V CDR1 and CDR2: WSHSY, SAAADI. Between the trimmed V and J ends, which lost 7 bases and 4 bases, there was a span of 16 bases. CDR3 nucleotides: TGCGCCAGCAACCCAATTATCGGGGTCTATGGCTACACCTTC. It translates to CASNPIIGVYGYTF.

The chain uses TRBV19 and TRBJ1-1; TRBD1 aligns across 7 bases. The germline V gene encodes CDR1 LNHDA and CDR2 SQIVND (reference sequence). The CDR3 contains 15 residues. V gave up 3 bases and J gave up 1 base; unmatched junction bases: 5. The CDR3 DNA is TGTGCCAGTAGTATGAGACAGGGCTGGAACACTGAAGCTTTCTTT. Protein product: CASSMRQGWNTEAFF.

The table lists this clone with a few counts. The rearrangement joins TRBV7-2 to TRBJ1-1; 10 bases are a match to TRBD1. The junction had 2 bases not matched to a gene; V was cut back by 0 bases and J by 4 bases. The germline CDR1 and CDR2 sequences are SGHTA and FQGNSA. The CDR3 length is 15 residues. The CDR3 bases are TGTGCCAGCAGCTTAGCAGGACAGGGGGGCACTGAAGCTTTCTTT. It codes for CASSLAGQGGTEAFF.

This clone appeared a few times. V is TRBV3-1 (or the pseudogene TRBV3-2) and J is TRBJ2-1; perhaps TRBD1 as D (6 bases). The germline V and J ends were trimmed by 3 bases and 2 bases, with 8 bases remaining between them. This CDR3 spans 14 amino acids. Looked up from germline, CDR1 is LGHDT and CDR2 is YNNKEL (reference sequence). DNA of the CDR3: TGTGCCAGCAGCCAGACAGGACCCTACAATGAGCAGTTCTTC. Translating it yields CASSQTGPYNEQFF.

The V gene is TRBV19, the J gene TRBJ1-5; D is perhaps TRBD1 (6 bases). Trimming took off 6 bases at V and 9 bases at J, with 12 bases between the two ends. The CDR3 has 12 residues. From germline, CDR1 is LNHDA and CDR2 SQIVND (reference sequence). The CDR3 DNA follows: TGTGCCAGTAGACCACAGGGTTTGCCCCAGCATTTT. Amino acid sequence: CASRPQGLPQHF.

The J gene is TRBJ1-2, the V gene TRBV27, with 12 bases that match TRBD1. V shed 1 base, J shed 7 bases, and the junction held 4 bases outside the gene matches. Germline loops: CDR1 MNHEY, CDR2 SMNVEV (reference sequence). The CDR3 runs to 15 residues. The CDR3 bases are TGTGCCAGCAGTTTATGGGGACAGGGGGCCCGTGGCTACACCTTC. Translation: CASSLWGQGARGYTF.

The V call is TRBV5-4, the J call TRBJ1-2; the match to TRBD1 covers 7 bases. After removal of 5 bases from V and 7 bases from J, the junction contained 14 bases not matched to a gene. The CDR3 covers 15 residues. CDR1 SGHNT and CDR2 YYREEE come from the germline V gene (reference sequence). Here the CDR3 reads CASRGGGAPGGGYTF. The CDR3 DNA reads as TGTGCCAGCAGAGGAGGGGGCGCCCCAGGGGGTGGCTACACCTTC. The full variable domain, its missing parts supplied by reference TRBV5-4 and TRBJ1-2, is ETGVTQSPTHLIKTRGQQVTLRCSSQSGHNTVSWYQQALGQGPQFIFQYYREEENGRGNFPPRFSGLQFPNYSSELNVNALELDDSALYLCASRGGGAPGGGYTFGSGTRLTVV.

This clone was detected only once. This sequence joins TRBV6-1 and TRBJ1-2, with D unresolved. The CDR3 runs to 12 residues. Per the germline V gene, CDR1 is MNHNS and CDR2 is SASEGT. Trimming shortened V by 2 bases and J by 8 bases, and 9 bases separated the two germline ends. Written as DNA, the CDR3 is TGTGCCAGCAGTGAAAATTTAGCGGGCTACACCTTC. Translation: CASSENLAGYTF.

The chain carries TRBV6-5 and TRBJ1-3; D gene ambiguous. Trimming removed 5 bases at V and 1 base at J, with 12 bases between. Germline-derived CDR1 and CDR2 are MNHEY and SVGAGI. This CDR3 spans 15 amino acids. The CDR3 region has the DNA TGTGCCAGCAGTACCCGAGGGAAGTCTGGAAACACCATATATTTT. It is translated as CASSTRGKSGNTIYF.

This chain joins TRBV4-1 and TRBJ1-4; TRBD1 matches at 7 bases. The V gene end was trimmed by 4 bases and the J gene end by 8 bases; junction bases not matched to a gene: 10. The CDR3 spans 15 residues. The germline gives CDR1 MGHRA, CDR2 YSYEKL. CDR3 loop: CASSLGDRVEEKLFF. The CDR3 nucleotides read TGCGCCAGCAGCCTGGGAGACAGGGTCGAAGAAAAACTGTTTTTT.

This clone has a handful of counts. The rearrangement joins TRBV24-1 to TRBJ2-7; TRBD2 matches at 15 bases. The CDR3 covers 16 residues. Trimming cost V 1 base and J 4 bases; bases outside gene matches: 1. CDR1 and CDR2 (germline): KGHDR, SFDVKD. The CDR3 region is CATSDFGTSGRYEQYF. The CDR3 DNA follows: TGTGCCACCAGTGATTTTGGGACTAGCGGGAGGTACGAGCAGTACTTC.

The genes are TRBV7-2 and TRBJ1-5, with a weak D call TRBD1 (6 bases). The CDR3 consists of 14 residues. Germline values: CDR1 SGHTA, CDR2 FQGNSA. V lost 4 bases and J lost 7, with 14 bases in between. CDR3 bases: TGTGCCAGCAGCTCACAGGGAGAGGAACAGCCCCAGCATTTT. It translates to CASSSQGEEQPQHF.

The genes are TRBV4-2 and TRBJ2-7; possible D gene TRBD2, 5 bases. V lost 4 bases to trimming and J lost 1 base, with 11 bases between them. This CDR3 has 14 amino acids. CDR1 is LGHNA and CDR2 is YNFKEQ in the germline V gene. This CDR3 is CASSPDWPSYEQYF. CDR3 bases: TGTGCCAGCAGCCCGGACTGGCCTTCCTACGAGCAGTACTTC.

This clone was observed a few times. CDR3 sequence: CASSPNIPGQADGNTIYF. CDR3 in DNA: TGTGCCAGCTCACCAAATATTCCGGGACAGGCGGACGGAAACACCATATATTTT. The rearrangement joins TRBV18 to TRBJ1-3; 8 bases match TRBD1. Germline CDR1 is KGHSH and CDR2 is LQKENI. J gave up 4 bases and V 2 bases, and 13 bases lay outside the gene matches. This CDR3 contains 18 residues.

The rearrangement joins TRBV4-3 to TRBJ2-3; TRBD2 agrees at 15 bases. Germline V gene data show CDR1 as LGHNA and CDR2 as YSLEER. The length of the CDR3 is 18 residues. V trimming: 1 base; J trimming: 2 bases; junction bases outside the gene matches: 4. The CDR3 loop is CASSQGGLAGGSTDTQYF. Written as DNA, the CDR3 is TGCGCCAGCAGCCAAGGGGGACTAGCGGGGGGTTCCACAGATACGCAGTATTTT.

The chain employs TRBV3-1 (or the pseudogene TRBV3-2) and TRBJ2-3; TRBD2 might be the D (6 bases). This CDR3 is 14 amino acids long. The germline V gene has CDR1 LGHDT and CDR2 YNNKEL (reference sequence). V was cut by 5 bases and J by 1 base, with 10 bases left in between. CDR3 bases: TGTGCCAGCAGCGAACGGGACTGCACAGATACGCAGTATTTT. It codes for CASSERDCTDTQYF.

J is TRBJ2-5 and V is TRBV30, with 7 bases identical to TRBD2. The ends lost 2 bases at V and 4 bases at J; junction bases unmatched: 7. The CDR3 extends over 14 amino acids. The germline gives CDR1 GTSNPN, CDR2 SVGIG (reference sequence). CDR3 in amino acids: CAWSRGRATETQYF. The CDR3 DNA follows: TGTGCCTGGAGTCGGGGGAGGGCCACAGAGACCCAGTACTTC.

This sequence joins TRBV13 and TRBJ1-3, with 8 nucleotides matching TRBD1. There are 16 residues in the CDR3. The V segment lost 4 bases and the J segment 4 bases; nucleotides outside the gene matches: 9. Germline V lookup: CDR1 PRHDT, CDR2 FYEKMQ (reference sequence). This CDR3 reads CASSSYGQGTGNTIYF. CDR3 nucleotide sequence: TGTGCCAGCAGCTCGTACGGACAGGGCACGGGAAACACCATATATTTT. Supplemented by reference TRBV13 and TRBJ1-3, the full variable domain reads AAGVIQSPRHLIKEKRETATLKCYPIPRHDTVYWYQQGPGQDPQFLISFYEKMQSDKGSIPDRFSAQQFSDYHSELNMSSLELGDSALYFCASSSYGQGTGNTIYFGEGSWLTVV.

This clone was recorded only once. The chain joins TRBV4-3 to TRBJ1-2, with 7 bases fitting TRBD1. Unmatched junction bases numbered 8, after V lost 2 bases and J lost 8 bases. CDR1 is LGHNA, CDR2 YSLEER, per germline. CDR3 length: 14 amino acids. CDR3 region: CASSQYRGDGGYTF. Written as DNA, the CDR3 is TGCGCCAGCAGCCAATACAGGGGCGACGGGGGCTACACCTTC.

This clone has only a few counts. The rearrangement links TRBV7-2 to TRBJ1-5; 7 bases match TRBD1. Per the germline V gene, CDR1 is SGHTA and CDR2 is FQGNSA. Trimming at V came to 1 base and at J to 2 bases, leaving 2 bases not matched to a gene. CDR3 length equals 15 residues. The CDR3 sequence is CASSLEGAGNQPQHF. The CDR3 DNA sequence: TGTGCCAGCAGCTTAGAGGGGGCGGGCAATCAGCCCCAGCATTTT.

The chain links TRBV9 to TRBJ1-2; TRBD1 matches at 7 bases. V was pared by 3 bases and J by 1 base, with 9 bases of the junction left unmatched. Germline CDR1 is SGDLS and CDR2 is YYNGEE. The CDR3 is made up of 16 amino acids. This CDR3 reads CASSATGTAYNYGYTF. The CDR3 DNA reads TGTGCCAGCAGCGCCACCGGGACAGCCTATAACTATGGCTACACCTTC.

V usage is TRBV7-8 and J usage is TRBJ2-3, with TRBD1 as a possible D gene (5 bases). Trimming pared 0 bases from V and 5 bases from J, leaving 12 bases between. This CDR3 region has 15 residues. Germline assignment: CDR1 SGHVS and CDR2 FQNEAQ. In DNA form, the CDR3 reads TGTGCCAGCAGCTTAGCGCGGATAGGGGTAGATACGCAGTATTTT. It is translated as CASSLARIGVDTQYF.

The chain couples TRBV4-3 to TRBJ2-2; 8 bases line up with TRBD1. The CDR3 loop spans 17 amino acids. CDR1 and CDR2 (germline): LGHNA, YSLEER. Trimming at V came to 0 bases and at J to 3 bases, leaving 6 bases not matched to a gene. The CDR3 spells CASSQDDRGWDTGELFF. The CDR3 nucleotides read TGCGCCAGCAGCCAAGACGACAGGGGATGGGACACCGGGGAGCTGTTTTTT.

The V and J genes are TRBV7-9 and TRBJ2-1; 8 nucleotides agree with TRBD2. V trimming: 3 bases; J trimming: 4 bases; junction bases outside the gene matches: 2. The CDR3 totals 14 residues. The germline gives CDR1 SEHNR, CDR2 FQNEAQ (reference sequence). CDR3 residues: CASSFASGYNEQFF. The CDR3, as DNA: TGTGCCAGCAGCTTTGCTAGCGGGTACAATGAGCAGTTCTTC.

The gene calls are TRBV6-5 and TRBJ1-1, with unresolved D. Germline CDR1 is MNHEY and CDR2 is SVGAGI. The CDR3 covers 11 residues. V was shortened by 6 bases and J by 8 bases, with 10 bases between the two germline ends. The CDR3 sequence is CASSIQWEAFF. CDR3 nucleotide sequence: TGTGCCAGCAGCATACAGTGGGAAGCTTTCTTT.